This TCR beta chain was sequenced for a study of T cells in localized non-small cell lung cancer. Study outcomes and limitations: Higher blood T cell density tracked longer overall survival. Clonality peaked in uninvolved adjacent lung rather than tumor.

TCRdb keeps only in-frame clones here, not all; method: immunoSEQ multiplex PCR. The sample consists of almost 65,000 clones, almost 90% of them appearing once. Of note for this clone: Its antigen is unidentified.

This CDR3 is 15 amino acids long. Germline V gene sequence: CDR1 MDHEN, CDR2 SYDVKM. V was clipped by 5 bases and J by 5 bases; unmatched bases: 9. The TCR sequence derives from a woman between 35 and 70 years old with stage I lung adenocarcinoma. The sequencing here drew on peripheral blood, taken before any cancer treatment. The chain couples TRBV28 to TRBJ2-3; TRBD2 aligns across 8 bases. The CDR3 sequence: CASSRGGRELDTQYF. For the CDR3, the DNA is TGTGCCAGCAGTCGGGGGGGCCGCGAACTAGATACGCAGTATTTT.